This T cell receptor (beta chain) was identified in a study of T cell responses to AZD1222 COVID-19 vaccine (TCRdb year 2021). In the study overall: AZD1222 recipients given second doses at about 4 weeks or at about 12 weeks were pooled, since spike-specific TCR depth and breadth were not found to differ between the two schedules. Enrollment into the trials was organized by age into subgroups of 18-55, 56-69 and 70-plus years, and those subgroups contained roughly 140, 27 and 60 TCR-sequenced participants, respectively. A total of 233 trial participants underwent TCR sequencing, of whom 207 received two doses of AZD1222 and about 26 received two doses of the MenACWY control vaccine. Study-wide findings and limitations: The 56-69-year group was small, and its depth increase did not reach significance, likely because of low power. Conclusions about previously exposed vaccinees were limited because only five to seven AZD1222 recipients were SARS-CoV-2 seropositive at baseline. Most participants were white British and females outnumbered males, and the authors suggested that clonal diversity may have been underestimated. After two AZD1222 doses, both the breadth and the depth of spike-specific TCRs were significantly higher than at day 0 and than in MenACWY recipients. Because no day 14 peak-response samples were available, repertoires were characterized only after the peak T cell response. Vaccine-associated CD4 TCRs spanned the whole spike protein, with dominant responses in regions 160-218 and 743-854. Reportedly, almost half of the unique spike-specific TCRs recognized epitopes lying outside the regions that are mutated in the B.1.351 and B.1.1.7 variants.

The CDR3 regions of human TCRbeta chains were analyzed by immunosequencing. As for the authors' bioinformatics: Repertoire TCRs were checked for matches against a reference library of SARS-CoV-2-specific TCRs that had been generated using the MIRA antigen-specificity platform. Breadth was defined as the fraction of unique TCRs that were SARS-CoV-2-associated, and depth was defined as the fraction of total T cells that were SARS-CoV-2-associated. Using the MIRA data, every spike-specific TCR was mapped to the spike region that the TCR reacted to and assigned to either a CD4 or a CD8 class. Log10-transformed breadth and depth values were compared by one-way ANOVA with Sidak's multiple comparisons tests. TCRdb's version of the immuneACCESS table is confined to in-frame rearrangements and falls short of the full clone set. An unresolved V gene accounts for under half of the shortfall where checked; the remainder is of unknown origin. V and J calls and clone size come straight from that table; D and trimming were deduced from the DNA. The sample contains more than 95,000 clones, over 85% of them found a single time. Approximately 5% of the sample is taken by the ten largest.

In the paper's terms, the time point label means: baseline before first vaccination. Vaccinee samples were obtained from the UK trials COV001 and COV002, which included a single-blind randomized controlled phase 2/3 trial of AZD1222 (ChAdOx1 nCoV-19) in healthy adults. For TCRbeta chain sequencing, PBMC samples were collected from trial participants at day 0 and at day 28 after the second dose. V and J are truncated by 1 base and 2 bases respectively, leaving an intervening sequence of 6 bases. The germline V gene sets CDR1 to SQVTM and CDR2 to ANQGSEA. Including the terminal cysteine and phenylalanine, the CDR3 comprises 13 residues. Only the CDR3 DNA is retained, 39 bases long and in frame from the first base. This clone was detected only a few times. Its specific antigen is unknown. Base quality data are lacking; no much larger clone is found one base away. Distinct nucleotide sequences in the sample also encode this CDR3.

The rearrangement combines TRBV29-1 with TRBJ2-1; perhaps TRBD2 is the D gene, with 6 bases matching. The sequence was collected from an adult in good health. The sample was peripheral blood, taken on day 0 of AZD1222 vaccination. For the CDR3, the sequence is CSVEGTTYNEQFF. The bases read TGCAGCGTTGAAGGGACTACCTACAATGAGCAGTTCTTC.